This T cell receptor beta chain was identified during a study of blood T cell repertoires in COVID-19. Study background: COVID-19 samples, acute and convalescent, were from the United States, Italy and Spain. Sources were T cells, B-cell-depleted T cells, or PBMCs; the material itself was cDNA or gDNA.

It was during active infection that Seattle patients were enrolled and then longitudinally followed. Methods used by the authors: Reference gene primer amplification gave nucleated cell count estimates. TCRdb's copy holds only in-frame clones and misses some; the assay was immunoSEQ multiplex PCR. V and J calls and clone size are those listed in that table; D and trimming were worked out from the DNA. This table has around 47,000 clones, just under 90% appearing once. Germline assignment: CDR1 MNHEY and CDR2 SVGEGT. This CDR3 is built from 16 residues. Trimming pared 2 bases from V and 4 bases from J, leaving 12 bases between.

The rearrangement joins TRBV6-2 or TRBV6-3 to TRBJ1-6; D unclear. The TCR originated in a man aged 40-49 years with COVID-19, enrolled during active disease. The material sequenced was peripheral blood. The CDR3 region has the DNA TGTGCCAGCAGTTACCCTACAGCCATATATAATTCACCCCTCCACTTT. Its protein is CASSYPTAIYNSPLHF.